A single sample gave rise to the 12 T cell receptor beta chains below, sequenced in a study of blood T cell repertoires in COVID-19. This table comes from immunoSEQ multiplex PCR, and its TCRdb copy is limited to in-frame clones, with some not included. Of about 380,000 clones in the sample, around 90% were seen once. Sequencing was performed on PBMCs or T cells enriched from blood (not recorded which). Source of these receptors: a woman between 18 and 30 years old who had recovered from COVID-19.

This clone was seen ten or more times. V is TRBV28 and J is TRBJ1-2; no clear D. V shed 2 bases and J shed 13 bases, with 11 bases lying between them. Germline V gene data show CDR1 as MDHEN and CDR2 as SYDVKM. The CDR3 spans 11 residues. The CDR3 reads CASSLGTQSTF. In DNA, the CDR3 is TGTGCCAGCAGTTTAGGCACACAGAGCACCTTC.

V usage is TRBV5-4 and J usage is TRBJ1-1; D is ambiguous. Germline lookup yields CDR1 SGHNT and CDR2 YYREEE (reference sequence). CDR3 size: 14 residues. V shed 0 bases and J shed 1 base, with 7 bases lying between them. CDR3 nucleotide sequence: TGTGCCAGCAGCTTGGAATGGAGGAACACTGAAGCTTTCTTT. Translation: CASSLEWRNTEAFF.

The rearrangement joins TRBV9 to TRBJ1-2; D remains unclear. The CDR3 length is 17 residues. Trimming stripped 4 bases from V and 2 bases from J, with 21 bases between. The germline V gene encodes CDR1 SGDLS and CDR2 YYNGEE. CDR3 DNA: TGTGCCAGCAGCCCGGAGACGCGGCGAAATGCGAACTATGGCTACACCTTC. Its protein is CASSPETRRNANYGYTF.

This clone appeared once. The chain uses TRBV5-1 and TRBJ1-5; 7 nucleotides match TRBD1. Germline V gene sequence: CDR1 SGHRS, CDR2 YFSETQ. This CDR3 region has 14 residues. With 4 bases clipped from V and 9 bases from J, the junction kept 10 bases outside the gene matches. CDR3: CASSQGVGGRPQHF. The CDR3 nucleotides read TGCGCCAGCAGCCAGGGGGTTGGAGGACGGCCCCAGCATTTT.

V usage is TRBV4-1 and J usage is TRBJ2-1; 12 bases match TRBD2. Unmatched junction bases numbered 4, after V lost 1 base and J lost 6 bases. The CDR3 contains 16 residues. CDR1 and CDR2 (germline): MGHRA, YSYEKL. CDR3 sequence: CASSQATSGGSNEQFF. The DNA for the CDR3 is TGCGCCAGCAGCCAAGCGACTAGCGGGGGAAGCAATGAGCAGTTCTTC.

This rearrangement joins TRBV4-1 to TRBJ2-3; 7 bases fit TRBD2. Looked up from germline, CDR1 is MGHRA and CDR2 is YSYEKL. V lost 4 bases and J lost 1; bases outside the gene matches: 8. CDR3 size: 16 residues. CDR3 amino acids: CASSPRRLAGTDTQYF. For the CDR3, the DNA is TGCGCCAGCAGCCCCAGACGACTAGCTGGCACAGATACGCAGTATTTT.

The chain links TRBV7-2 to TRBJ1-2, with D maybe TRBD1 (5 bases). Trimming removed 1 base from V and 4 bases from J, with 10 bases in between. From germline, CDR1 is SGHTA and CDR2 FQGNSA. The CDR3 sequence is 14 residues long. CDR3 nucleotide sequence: TGTGCCAGCAGCTTAGTGGCAGGGTCCTATGGCTACACCTTC. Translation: CASSLVAGSYGYTF.

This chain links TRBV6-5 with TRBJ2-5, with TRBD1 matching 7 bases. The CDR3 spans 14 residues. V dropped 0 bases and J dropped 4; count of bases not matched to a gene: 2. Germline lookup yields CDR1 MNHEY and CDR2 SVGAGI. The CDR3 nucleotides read TGTGCCAGCAGTTACTCACAGGGGAGAGAGACCCAGTACTTC. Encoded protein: CASSYSQGRETQYF.

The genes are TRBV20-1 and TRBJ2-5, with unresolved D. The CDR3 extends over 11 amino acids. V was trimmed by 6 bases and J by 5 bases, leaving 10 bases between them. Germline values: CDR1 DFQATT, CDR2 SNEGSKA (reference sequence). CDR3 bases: TGCAGTGCCTCTGTCCCGGAGACCCAGTACTTC. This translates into CSASVPETQYF.

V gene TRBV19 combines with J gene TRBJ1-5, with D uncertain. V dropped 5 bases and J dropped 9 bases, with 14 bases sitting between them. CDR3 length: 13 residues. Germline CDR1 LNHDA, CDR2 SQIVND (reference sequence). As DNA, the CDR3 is TGTGCCAGTAGTTTAGGTTCCCCGGGGCCCCAGCATTTT. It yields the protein CASSLGSPGPQHF.

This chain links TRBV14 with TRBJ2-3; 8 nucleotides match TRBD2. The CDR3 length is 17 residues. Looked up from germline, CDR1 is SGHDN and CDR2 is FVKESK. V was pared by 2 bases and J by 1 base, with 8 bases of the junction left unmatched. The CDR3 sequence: CASSQLFLRGGTDTQYF. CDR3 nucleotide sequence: TGTGCCAGCAGCCAACTCTTCCTGCGGGGGGGCACAGATACGCAGTATTTT. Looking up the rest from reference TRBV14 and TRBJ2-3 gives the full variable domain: EAGVTQFPSHSVIEKGQTVTLRCDPISGHDNLYWYRRVMGKEIKFLLHFVKESKQDESGMPNNRFLAERTGGTYSTLKVQPAELEDSGVYFCASSQLFLRGGTDTQYFGPGTRLTVL.

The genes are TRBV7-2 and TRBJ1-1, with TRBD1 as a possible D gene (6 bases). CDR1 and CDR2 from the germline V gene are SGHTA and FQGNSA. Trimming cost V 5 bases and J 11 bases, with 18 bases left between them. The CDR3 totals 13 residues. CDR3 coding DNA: TGTGCCAGCAGCCGGAGAACAGGGAGCAGGGCTTTCTTT. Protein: CASSRRTGSRAFF.